These T cell receptor beta chains were read from a single sample in a study of shared clonotypes between healthy human individuals. Repertoires were generated with immunoSEQ multiplex PCR, while TCRdb's copy carries only in-frame clones and drops some. This table holds about 490,000 clones, 76% found once. Source material: PBMCs. Receptor source: a woman aged 40 to 49 in good health. Some clones in this sample may be carry-over from other donors' samples. Both conserved end residues are part of each CDR3. D genes are given only for firm matches.

CDR3aa	d_gene	v_gene	len	j_gene
CASSSPSGNTDTQYF	TRBD2	TRBV28	15	TRBJ2-3
CASSLGGQLGGEAFF	TRBD1	TRBV5-1	15	TRBJ1-1
CAWSATGPVEQYF	-	TRBV30	13	TRBJ2-7
CASSQAPGSLYNEQFF	-	TRBV4-2	16	TRBJ2-1
CASSLGASGSVPGGGNYNEQFF	TRBD2	TRBV5-1	22	TRBJ2-1
CASSSARVGTGVNEKLFF	TRBD1	TRBV5-4	18	TRBJ1-4
CASNQGNSGNTIYF	-	TRBV9	14	TRBJ1-3
CASSEGRSSRSSYNEQFF	-	TRBV4-1	18	TRBJ2-1
CASTGRSNEKLFF	-	TRBV6-1	13	TRBJ1-4
CAWSVLPPRQYF	-	TRBV30	12	TRBJ2-7
CASSFRTGELFF	-	TRBV13	12	TRBJ2-2
CAISVGAQETQYF	-	TRBV10-3	13	TRBJ2-5
CASSLEGGQPQHF	-	TRBV11-2	13	TRBJ1-5
CASSTTDTGAGELFF	TRBD1	TRBV14	15	TRBJ2-2
CASSERLAGEQFF	TRBD2	TRBV2	13	TRBJ2-1
CASSFGGKNIQYF	-	TRBV11-2	13	TRBJ2-4
CAWDYSPGYTF	-	TRBV30	11	TRBJ1-2
CASSSPPRLAPEQYF	TRBD2	TRBV28	15	TRBJ2-7
CASSQDMRRDTGELFF	-	TRBV4-3	16	TRBJ2-2
CASSGQGIGNQPQHF	-	TRBV6-1	15	TRBJ1-5
CASSIDLGQGRYEQYF	-	TRBV19	16	TRBJ2-7
CASSDSRGPADTQYF	-	TRBV5-4	15	TRBJ2-3
CASSQEPGTKQYF	TRBD2	TRBV4-3	13	TRBJ2-7
CASSLGGSQDTQYF	-	TRBV5-1	14	TRBJ2-3
CASSSWVGSSYEQYF	-	TRBV7-2	15	-
CASRRTGNNEQFF	-	TRBV6-1	13	TRBJ2-1
CASSIKRLSTDTQYF	-	TRBV19	15	TRBJ2-3
CAWSSGEGTDTQYF	-	TRBV30	14	TRBJ2-3
CAWSRRQGTTNEKLFF	TRBD1	TRBV30	16	TRBJ1-4
CASSPQGARDTGELFF	TRBD1	TRBV18	16	TRBJ2-2
CATSHRENEKLFF	-	TRBV6-6	13	TRBJ1-4
CASMVNRNTGELFF	-	TRBV27	14	TRBJ2-2
CASSLELADNEQFF	TRBD2	TRBV13	14	TRBJ2-1
CSGLTPWTSGTDTQYF	TRBD2	TRBV29-1	16	TRBJ2-3
CASSPVDTVGIQYF	-	TRBV19	14	TRBJ2-4
CASSPRLAGLFGELFF	TRBD2	TRBV23-1	16	TRBJ2-2
CASSRGLADTSGELFF	TRBD2	TRBV5-8	16	TRBJ2-2
CASSWTPNTEAFF	-	TRBV7-3	13	TRBJ1-1
CASTVAGGVYEQYF	TRBD2	TRBV6-1	14	TRBJ2-7
CASGGQLGTEAFF	TRBD1	TRBV10-2	13	TRBJ1-1